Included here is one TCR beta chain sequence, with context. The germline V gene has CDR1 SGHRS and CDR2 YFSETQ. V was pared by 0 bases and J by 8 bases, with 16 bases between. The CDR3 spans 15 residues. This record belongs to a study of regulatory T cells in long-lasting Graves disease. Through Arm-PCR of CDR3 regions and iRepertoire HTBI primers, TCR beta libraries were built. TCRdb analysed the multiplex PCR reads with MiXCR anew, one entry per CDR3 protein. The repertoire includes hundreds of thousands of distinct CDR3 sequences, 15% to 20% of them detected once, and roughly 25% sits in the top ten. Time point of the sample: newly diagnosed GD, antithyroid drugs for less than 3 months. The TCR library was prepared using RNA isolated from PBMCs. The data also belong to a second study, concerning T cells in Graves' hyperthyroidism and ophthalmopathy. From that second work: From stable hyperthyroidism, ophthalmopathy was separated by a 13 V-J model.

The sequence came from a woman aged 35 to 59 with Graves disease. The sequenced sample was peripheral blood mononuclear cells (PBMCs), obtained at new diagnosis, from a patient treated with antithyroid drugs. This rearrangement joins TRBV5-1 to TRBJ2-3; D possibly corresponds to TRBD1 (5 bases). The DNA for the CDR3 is TGCGCCAGCAGCTTGGCACCCACAGACCAGGGTACGCAGTATTTT. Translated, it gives CASSLAPTDQGTQYF.